These T cell receptor beta chains were read from a single sample in a study of blood T cell repertoires in COVID-19. The data were produced by immunoSEQ multiplex PCR, yet TCRdb's version contains in-frame clones alone and is incomplete. The sample gives about 190,000 clones, 80% to 90% of which show up once; approximately 13% is in the top ten. The material sequenced was peripheral blood. The receptor source for this set is a woman in her seventies with COVID-19, enrolled during active disease. The CDR3 runs from the conserved cysteine through the conserved F or W. The order of the fields is J gene, D gene, CDR3 length, clone size, V gene, CDR3 DNA, CDR3 protein. The D gene is left open where the match is weak. Clone size, where shown, is once, few, many, or a class for clones that have expanded.

J: TRBJ2-5; D: TRBD2; length: 17; size: -; V: TRBV7-8; DNA: TGTGCCAGCAGCTCGGGAGCGGGGTGGGGCTTACAAGAGACCCAGTACTTC; CDR3: CASSSGAGWGLQETQYF
J: TRBJ1-3; D: TRBD1; length: 17; size: -; V: TRBV7-2; DNA: TGTGCCAGCAGCCCCCAGGGGGGCTCGAGCTCTGGAAACACCATATATTTT; CDR3: CASSPQGGSSSGNTIYF
J: TRBJ2-7; D: -; length: 15; size: -; V: TRBV19; DNA: TGTGCCAGTAGTACCACTGGGCAGGCTTTCCACGAGCAGTACTTC; CDR3: CASSTTGQAFHEQYF
J: TRBJ1-1; D: -; length: 15; size: -; V: TRBV28; DNA: TGTGCCAGCAGTTCCCTCTGGGGGGTTGGAACTGAAGCTTTCTTT; CDR3: CASSSLWGVGTEAFF
J: TRBJ1-2; D: -; length: 13; size: -; V: TRBV24-1; DNA: TGTGCCACCCAGGGGATCCCCTTTCTGTGTTACACCTTC; CDR3: CATQGIPFLCYTF
J: TRBJ1-1; D: -; length: 13; size: -; V: TRBV29-1; DNA: TGCAGCGTATCAACAGGGATGAACACTGAAGCTTTCTTT; CDR3: CSVSTGMNTEAFF
J: TRBJ2-7; D: TRBD2; length: 14; size: -; V: TRBV5-4; DNA: TGTGCCAGCAGCTTTGGACTAGCGGACTCCGAGCAGTACTTC; CDR3: CASSFGLADSEQYF
J: TRBJ1-4; D: TRBD1; length: 17; size: -; V: TRBV5-4; DNA: TGTGCCAGCAGCTTGCGGACAGGGGGCCGGGGTAATGAAAAACTGTTTTTT; CDR3: CASSLRTGGRGNEKLFF
J: TRBJ1-2; D: TRBD1; length: 13; size: -; V: TRBV30; DNA: TGTGCCTGGAGTCCTGACAGGGACTATGGCTACACCTTC; CDR3: CAWSPDRDYGYTF
J: TRBJ1-5; D: TRBD1; length: 19; size: -; V: TRBV5-8; DNA: TGTGCCAGCAGCTTTTATGGGGGTTCCGGACAGGGCAGCAATCAGCCCCAGCATTTT; CDR3: CASSFYGGSGQGSNQPQHF
J: TRBJ2-7; D: TRBD2; length: 13; size: few; V: TRBV30; DNA: TGTGCCTGGAGTGGCGGGAGGATTGACGAGCAGTACTTC; CDR3: CAWSGGRIDEQYF
J: TRBJ1-2; D: TRBD1; length: 14; size: -; V: TRBV29-1; DNA: TGCAGCGTTGAAGGGGGACAGGGGTTTTACGGCTACACCTTC; CDR3: CSVEGGQGFYGYTF
J: TRBJ1-6; D: TRBD1; length: 16; size: -; V: TRBV7-2; DNA: TGTGCCAGCAGCTTGAGAGGTGGGACAGGGCTTTCACCCCTCCACTTT; CDR3: CASSLRGGTGLSPLHF
J: TRBJ2-7; D: -; length: 11; size: -; V: TRBV20-1; DNA: TGCAGTGCTAGAGACAACTACGAGCAGTACTTC; CDR3: CSARDNYEQYF
J: TRBJ2-2; D: -; length: 12; size: -; V: TRBV7-9; DNA: TGTGGCTCGGGGAAAAACACCGGGGAGCTGTTTTTT; CDR3: CGSGKNTGELFF
J: TRBJ1-2; D: TRBD1; length: 13; size: -; V: TRBV3-1/TRBV3-2; DNA: TGTGCCAGCAGCCAAGAGGGGACAGCAGGCTACACCTTC; CDR3: CASSQEGTAGYTF
J: TRBJ1-2; D: TRBD1; length: 15; size: -; V: TRBV9; DNA: TGTGCCAGCAGCGTAGAGAACAGGGGCGCCTATGGCTACACCTTC; CDR3: CASSVENRGAYGYTF
J: TRBJ1-5; D: -; length: 15; size: -; V: TRBV28; DNA: TGTGCCAGCAGTTCTATCCCAAGATCAAATCAGCCCCAGCATTTT; CDR3: CASSSIPRSNQPQHF
J: TRBJ1-2; D: TRBD1; length: 15; size: once; V: TRBV30; DNA: TGTGCCTGGAGTGTACCCGGACAGGGGGCGAAAGGCTACACCTTC; CDR3: CAWSVPGQGAKGYTF
J: TRBJ2-7; D: -; length: 15; size: -; V: TRBV28; DNA: TGTGCCAGCAGTTTATGGACGGGGGTGGGACACGAGCAGTACTTC; CDR3: CASSLWTGVGHEQYF
J: TRBJ2-5; D: TRBD2; length: 16; size: -; V: TRBV7-8; DNA: TGTGCCAGCAGCTCCCACCGACTATGGCGGGAGAAGACCCAGTACTTC; CDR3: CASSSHRLWREKTQYF
J: TRBJ2-7; D: -; length: 12; size: -; V: TRBV7-9; DNA: TGTGCCAGCAGCTTAGCCCGTTACGAGCAGTACTTC; CDR3: CASSLARYEQYF
J: TRBJ2-1; D: -; length: 16; size: -; V: TRBV28; DNA: TGTGCCAGCAGTCCTGTGGGGGCAAGCTCCTACAATGAGCAGTTCTTC; CDR3: CASSPVGASSYNEQFF
J: TRBJ2-3; D: -; length: 14; size: -; V: TRBV7-2; DNA: TGTGCCAGCAGCTTAAGGCAGGTGGCAGATACGCAGTATTTT; CDR3: CASSLRQVADTQYF
J: TRBJ2-1; D: -; length: 16; size: -; V: TRBV19; DNA: TGTGCCACTAAGACTGGGGGGGGCTTGGTCTACAATGAGCAGTTCTTC; CDR3: CATKTGGGLVYNEQFF
J: TRBJ2-7; D: TRBD2; length: 11; size: -; V: TRBV20-1; DNA: TGCAGTGCGAGGGACTACCCCGAGCAGTACTTC; CDR3: CSARDYPEQYF
J: TRBJ2-3; D: TRBD1; length: 16; size: -; V: TRBV7-3; DNA: TGTGCCAGCAGCCCCCAGCGGACAGGTAGCACAGATACGCAGTATTTT; CDR3: CASSPQRTGSTDTQYF
J: TRBJ2-7; D: -; length: 15; size: -; V: TRBV9; DNA: TGTGCCAGCAGCGCGGGACTCGCCCCCCCGGGGGAGCAGTACTTC; CDR3: CASSAGLAPPGEQYF
J: TRBJ2-3; D: -; length: 14; size: -; V: TRBV5-1; DNA: TGCGCCAGCAGCTTGGATCCGGGGACAGATACGCAGTATTTT; CDR3: CASSLDPGTDTQYF
J: TRBJ1-1; D: -; length: 16; size: few; V: TRBV12-5; DNA: TGTGCTAGTGGTTTGGACCGGGCAGGGAGGGGGACTGAAGCTTTCTTT; CDR3: CASGLDRAGRGTEAFF
J: TRBJ1-1; D: -; length: 13; size: -; V: TRBV5-4; DNA: TGTGCCAGCAGACCAGGGCTAGACACTGAAGCTTTCTTT; CDR3: CASRPGLDTEAFF
J: TRBJ2-7; D: -; length: 15; size: -; V: TRBV14; DNA: TGTGCCAGCAGCCGAGTGAACAGTGCGGGGAACGAGCAGTACTTC; CDR3: CASSRVNSAGNEQYF
J: TRBJ1-2; D: -; length: 15; size: -; V: TRBV15; DNA: TGTGCCACCAGCAGAGCAAAGTCTAGCTACTATGGCTACACCTTC; CDR3: CATSRAKSSYYGYTF
J: TRBJ1-4; D: TRBD1; length: 14; size: once; V: TRBV28; DNA: TGTGCCAGCGGGCAATCCAACAGGGGTGAAAAACTGTTTTTT; CDR3: CASGQSNRGEKLFF
J: TRBJ1-1; D: -; length: 15; size: -; V: TRBV28; DNA: TGTGCCACATCACCCCCGGGGGGAATGAACACTGAAGCTTTCTTT; CDR3: CATSPPGGMNTEAFF
J: TRBJ2-2; D: TRBD2; length: 14; size: -; V: TRBV6-5; DNA: TGTGCCAGCACAGCTAGCGGGTTCGCCGGGGAGCTGTTTTTT; CDR3: CASTASGFAGELFF
J: TRBJ2-5; D: -; length: 16; size: -; V: TRBV24-1; DNA: TGTGCCACCAGTGACACGGGACACAAGTACCAAGAGACCCAGTACTTC; CDR3: CATSDTGHKYQETQYF
J: TRBJ2-3; D: -; length: 14; size: -; V: TRBV18; DNA: TGTGCCAGCTCACCTAACACCAGCACAGATACGCAGTATTTT; CDR3: CASSPNTSTDTQYF
J: TRBJ2-7; D: -; length: 11; size: -; V: TRBV6-7; DNA: TGTGCCCTGTATCCGGGCTACGAGCAGTACTTC; CDR3: CALYPGYEQYF
J: TRBJ1-4; D: TRBD1; length: 14; size: -; V: TRBV9; DNA: TGTGCCAGCAGCGTATCAGGGGGTAGTGAAAAACTGTTTTTT; CDR3: CASSVSGGSEKLFF
J: TRBJ2-7; D: TRBD1; length: 15; size: -; V: TRBV5-1; DNA: TGCGCCAGCAGGACAGGGGCGACGAGCTCCTACGAGCAGTACTTC; CDR3: CASRTGATSSYEQYF
J: TRBJ2-7; D: -; length: 11; size: -; V: TRBV1; DNA: TGCACCAGCAGCCCCGGTTCGTGGCAGTACTTC; CDR3: CTSSPGSWQYF